This passage covers 7 T cell receptor beta chains from one sample sequenced in a study of human T cells and chemical hapten exposure. The time point: pre-sensitization, week 0. Treatment here: therapeutic diphenylcyclopropenone sensitization with weekly scalp DPC. Each CDR3 protein is one row after TCRdb ran MiXCR on the RACE reads. The sample lists around 350,000 distinct CDR3 sequences; over 5% were seen once. The input for sequencing was whole blood, taken in connection with sensitization to the hapten diphenylcyclopropenone (DPC). These receptors came from a woman aged 18-30 years with alopecia areata. Some clones in this sample may be carry-over from other donors' samples.

This clonotype occurred many times. V gene TRBV2 combines with J gene TRBJ2-7, with D hard to call. From germline, CDR1 is SNHLY and CDR2 FYNNEI. This CDR3 is 11 amino acids long. With 2 bases removed from V and 6 bases from J, the gap between germline ends came to 5 bases. Here the CDR3 reads CASSESSEQYF. For the CDR3, the DNA is TGTGCCAGCAGTGAATCTTCCGAGCAGTACTTC. Drawing the rest from reference TRBV2 and TRBJ2-7, the complete variable domain is EPEVTQTPSHQVTQMGQEVILRCVPISNHLYFYWYRQILGQKVEFLVSFYNNEISEKSEIFDDQFSVERPDGSNFTLKIRSTKLEDSAMYFCASSESSEQYFGPGTRLTVT.

This clonotype has a handful of counts. The chain combines TRBV4-3 with TRBJ2-1; D uncertain. V was shortened by 0 bases and J by 4 bases, with 22 bases between the two germline ends. Germline CDR1 is LGHNA and CDR2 is YSLEER. The CDR3 has 19 amino acids. In DNA, the CDR3 is TGCGCCAGCAGCCAAGATTCCCCAAGTTTGGTGAGAGAATACAATGAGCAGTTCTTC. Translated, it gives CASSQDSPSLVREYNEQFF.

This clonotype was observed many times. CDR3 sequence: CSALAETQYF. The CDR3 DNA reads as TGCAGTGCTCTAGCCGAGACCCAGTACTTC. The chain joins TRBV20-1 to TRBJ2-5; D is possibly TRBD2 (5 bases). The CDR3 is 10 residues long. V was clipped by 5 bases and J by 5 bases, with 6 bases between them. From germline, CDR1 is DFQATT and CDR2 SNEGSKA (reference sequence).

A few counts support this clonotype. This chain joins TRBV5-1 and TRBJ2-2; D remains ambiguous. CDR1 and CDR2 from the germline V gene are SGHRS and YFSETQ. Trimming pared 2 bases from V and 7 bases from J, leaving 9 bases between. The CDR3 length is 13 residues. The CDR3 DNA sequence: TGCGCCAGCAGCTTCCGGCCCGGCGGGGAGCTGTTTTTT. It is translated as CASSFRPGGELFF.

The genes are TRBV28 and TRBJ2-4; no clear D gene. Trimming removed 3 bases at V and 0 bases at J, with 12 bases between. This CDR3 contains 16 residues. Germline lookup yields CDR1 MDHEN and CDR2 SYDVKM. The CDR3 loop is CASSFMHLLAKNIQYF. CDR3 nucleotides: TGTGCCAGCAGTTTTATGCATCTGTTAGCCAAAAACATTCAGTACTTC.

Many counts were recorded for this clonotype. V gene TRBV6-2 or TRBV6-3 combines with J gene TRBJ2-2, with D possibly being TRBD1 or TRBD2 (5 bases each). V lost 6 bases and J 9 bases, leaving 14 bases between the germline ends. The CDR3 is made up of 13 amino acids. The germline V gene has CDR1 MNHEY and CDR2 SVGEGT. The CDR3 bases are TGTGCCAGCAGCCCCCACGGGACCTGGGAGCTGTTTTTT. Its protein product is CASSPHGTWELFF.

This clonotype turned up a few times. V and J are TRBV18 and TRBJ1-3, with TRBD1 identical over 7 bases. V was clipped by 3 bases and J by 0 bases; unmatched bases: 8. This CDR3 comprises 17 residues. Germline CDR1 reads KGHSH; CDR2 reads LQKENI. CDR3 sequence: CASSPNRGPSSGNTIYF. CDR3 in DNA: TGTGCCAGCTCACCTAACAGGGGCCCCAGCTCTGGAAACACCATATATTTT. Drawing the rest from reference TRBV18 and TRBJ1-3, the complete variable domain is NAGVMQNPRHLVRRRGQEARLRCSPMKGHSHVYWYRQLPEEGLKFMVYLQKENIIDESGMPKERFSAEFPKEGPSILRIQQVVRGDSAAYFCASSPNRGPSSGNTIYFGEGSWLTVV.